This entry features one T cell receptor beta chain sequence. Its matching antigen is unknown. This sample is drawn from a study of CD8+ T cells in alopecia areata. Overall study findings and caveats: Lesional tissue from the scalp (especially in alopecia totalis/universalis) showed higher clonality than normal scalp.

Reverse transcribed after extraction, RNA yielded cDNA as the sequencing template. Clones were sequenced by immunoSEQ multiplex PCR, and TCRdb holds only the in-frame ones, with some missing. The table shows about 140,000 clones, with 70% to 90% occurring only once. The V end lost 3 bases, the J end lost 5 bases, and 18 bases lay between the germline ends. CDR1 is SGDLS, CDR2 YYNGEE, per germline. The CDR3 is made up of 16 amino acids. The treatment here: oral pan-JAK inhibitor, 5-10 mg twice daily. Sequencing was performed on CD8+ T cells sorted from blood, taken at week 4, from a patient treated with tofacitinib. The TCR comes from a human donor with alopecia areata. This sequence joins TRBV9 and TRBJ2-1; D is unclear. The CDR3 loop reads CASSAKAIGSHNEQFF. DNA for the CDR3: TGTGCCAGCAGCGCAAAAGCTATAGGTTCGCACAATGAGCAGTTCTTC.